This T cell receptor beta chain was captured by sequencing in a study of blood T cell repertoires in COVID-19. This CDR3 is built from 13 residues. Germline loops: CDR1 LNHDA, CDR2 SQIVND (reference sequence). V was trimmed by 6 bases and J by 0 bases, leaving 7 bases between them. This clone turned up a few times. Assay used: immunoSEQ multiplex PCR; TCRdb lists only in-frame clones, some missing. The sample carries 64,000 or so clones, approximately 86% recorded once. This chain connects TRBV19 to TRBJ2-3; D uncertain. This sequence was found in a man aged 35-49 years with acute or convalescent COVID-19. Specimen: peripheral blood. In DNA form, the CDR3 reads TGTGCCAGTAGGCCAACTAGCACAGATACGCAGTATTTT. Protein sequence: CASRPTSTDTQYF.